Reported below is one TCR beta chain. This clone was recorded a few times. The target of this receptor is not known. No base-level quality is on record; no much larger clone is a single base apart. Using the deep immunoSEQ assay, multiplex PCR amplified TCR CDR3 regions from genomic DNA. Genomic DNA extracted from each cell subset was distributed evenly over all wells of several immunoSEQ 96-well plates, and each plate served as one replicate. For sorted subsets, each replicate PCR was loaded with roughly 0.2 ug genomic DNA, equivalent to 30,000 to 35,000 T cell genomes. The purified libraries were quantified using a Qubit 3.0 fluorometer, sized with a Bioanalyzer 2100, and then quantified again using the KAPA Library Quantification kit. Each immunoSEQ 96-well plate was sequenced on its own single-read 150-cycle Illumina NextSeq 550 flow cell. Regarding the original processing steps: Because the immunoSEQ output included only junctional sequences and no quality scores, the filtering could not be the same as the filtering used for full-length reads. To assign V/J genes and CDR3, sequences were annotated using PyIR, a Python wrapper for IgBLAST v1.9, with IMGT germline references. Reads were filtered out if the reads had weak V/J assignments (E-value above 1e-6), no CDR3, stop codons, out-of-frame junctions, or ambiguous translated residues. V3J clonotypes were defined as sequences sharing the same inferred V gene, J gene, and CDR3 amino acid sequence. The percentage overlap between two repertoires was calculated by dividing the number of shared unique clonotypes by the size of the smaller repertoire. Repertoire richness was assessed with RTK rarefaction, the Chao1 estimator, and Recon v2.1 estimates of unobserved clonotypes. Generation probabilities were computed with OLGA for all TCRbeta clonotypes obtained by the gDNA method from several donors. This is the immuneACCESS table as TCRdb keeps it, with only in-frame sequences that have V and J called. A part of the clones is gone; compared with another copy, unresolved V genes explain less than half, and the rest is unexplained. V and J calls and clone size are given by that table; D and trimming were obtained from the DNA. The sample contains hundreds of thousands of clones, around 78% of them found a single time. The ten largest clonotypes hold around 1.8% of the sample.

Between the V and J ends, shortened by 4 bases and 5 bases respectively, the junction contains 12 bases. Reading the germline V gene gives CDR1 SGHAT and CDR2 FQNNGV. The CDR3 runs 14 residues from the cysteine to the phenylalanine. The DNA shown is the 42-base CDR3, in frame from base 1. Healthy HIV-negative adults with no recently reported acute infections or vaccinations were included as donors. All donors were Caucasian adults living in Nashville, Tennessee, USA. CD4+ T cells were enriched through magnetic negative selection, after which naive cells were positively selected on CD45RA and the remaining negative fraction served as the memory subset. Blood was collected by leukapheresis, and PBMCs were isolated by Ficoll-Histopaque density gradient centrifugation and then cryopreserved in liquid nitrogen vapor phase. Purity and quantity of every magnetically sorted T cell population were checked by analytical flow cytometry. Each sorted fraction had its genomic DNA isolated and then quantified by UV absorbance on a Nanodrop 2000c.

The data stem from a study of shared clonotypes between healthy human individuals (dated by TCRdb to between 2020 and 2021). Study-level background: The cohort comprised two women and three men aged 18 to 49 years. For each donor, three plates each were used for CD4 naive and CD4 memory, two plates were used for CD8 naive, and one plate was used for CD8 memory. To estimate repertoire size and how much clonotype sharing occurs between individuals, the study deeply sequenced the blood TCR repertoires of five or six healthy adults. To increase sequencing depth and limit assay-specific biases, different laboratories used diverse techniques to prepare libraries and sequence TCR repertoires. Between about 0.8 and 9 billion PBMCs per donor were obtained by leukapheresis. What the study reported, not specific to this receptor: Clonotypes shared by all four sorted-subset donors showed higher generation probabilities than non-shared clonotypes. Estimated clonotype richness was generally larger for naive than for memory subsets. Incomplete sequencing was indicated by rarefaction of sorted-subset datasets, despite the large sequencing depth. Pairwise subsampling led to the expectation that sequencing depth would affect the degree of clonotype sharing among donors. Sampling was limited to blood, and TCR repertoires in tissue likely differ from TCR repertoires in blood. Sharing across a few donors was observed for around 4.8% of naive CD4, over 3% of naive CD8, roughly 2.3% of memory CD4, and roughly 0.4% of memory CD8 clonotypes. Because the study included a small number of donors, the genetic and exposure-history diversity represented was limited.

The material sequenced was memory CD4+ T cells sorted from blood. Taken with the paper, the label for cell subset or site translates to: CD45RA-negative fraction. The sequence links TRBV11-2 to TRBJ2-1, and perhaps TRBD1 as D gene, on 6 matching bases. The TCR comes from a woman aged 25 to 45 in good health. The DNA reads TGTGCCAGCAGCTCCTCCGCAGGGGACAATGAGCAGTTCTTC. It translates to CASSSSAGDNEQFF.